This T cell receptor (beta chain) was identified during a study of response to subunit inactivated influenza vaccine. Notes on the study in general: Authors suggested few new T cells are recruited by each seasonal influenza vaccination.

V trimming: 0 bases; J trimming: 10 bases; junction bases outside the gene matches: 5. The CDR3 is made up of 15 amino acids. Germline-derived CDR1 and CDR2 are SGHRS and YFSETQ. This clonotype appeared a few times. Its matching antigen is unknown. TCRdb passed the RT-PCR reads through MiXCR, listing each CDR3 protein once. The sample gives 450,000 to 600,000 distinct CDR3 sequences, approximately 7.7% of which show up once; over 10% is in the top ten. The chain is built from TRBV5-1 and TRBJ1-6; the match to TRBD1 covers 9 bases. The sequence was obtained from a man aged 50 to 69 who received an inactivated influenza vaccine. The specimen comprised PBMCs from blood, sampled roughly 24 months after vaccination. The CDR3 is CASSLETGGGSPLHF. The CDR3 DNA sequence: TGCGCCAGCAGCTTGGAGACAGGGGGTGGGTCACCCCTCCACTTT. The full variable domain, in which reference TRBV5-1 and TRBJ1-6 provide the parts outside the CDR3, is KAGVTQTPRYLIKTRGQQVTLSCSPISGHRSVSWYQQTPGQGLQFLFEYFSETQRNKGNFPGRFSGRQFSNSRSEMNVSTLELGDSALYLCASSLETGGGSPLHFGNGTRLTVT.